This T cell receptor (beta chain) was sequenced for a study of T cell responses to AZD1222 COVID-19 vaccine. Study-level findings and limits: Nearly half of the spike-specific TCRs reportedly recognize variant regions that carry no mutations.

This clone appeared a single time. Its antigen is unidentified. Produced via immunoSEQ multiplex PCR; TCRdb's table is partial and in-frame only. The table records some 170,000 clones, 85% to 90% of them present only once. J was trimmed by 0 bases and V by 5 bases; bases with no gene match: 10. CDR1 is SGHKS, CDR2 YYEKEE, per germline (reference sequence). The CDR3 contains 16 residues. The sequenced sample was peripheral blood, obtained on day 0 of AZD1222 vaccination. The sequence derives from an adult in good health. J is TRBJ1-1 and V is TRBV5-5, with 7 bases lining up with TRBD1. The CDR3 region is CASRRTGAIMNTEAFF. Here the CDR3 DNA reads TGTGCCAGCAGGAGAACAGGGGCTATCATGAACACTGAAGCTTTCTTT.